The following is a T cell receptor beta chain sequence with its context. Its antigen is unknown. The data stem from a study of CD8 T cells in ankylosing spondylitis. Notes on the study in general: Clones that were linked to disease were CD8+ and were relatively rare in peripheral blood. A TCR beta motif made of about eight highly homologous variants seemed typical of ankylosing spondylitis blood. The authors reported significant enrichment of disease-linked clones in matched ankylosing spondylitis synovial fluid.

The CDR3 contains 18 residues. The trim removed 4 bases at V and 4 bases at J, leaving 9 bases unmatched. Germline-derived CDR1 and CDR2 are SGHRS and YFSETQ. Making use of molecular barcodes, quantitative 5'-RACE generated TCR beta libraries. A single record per CDR3 protein comes from TCRdb applying MiXCR to the 5' RACE reads. The sample consists of more than 650,000 distinct CDR3 sequences, roughly 12% of them appearing once. V usage is TRBV5-1 and J usage is TRBJ2-2, with TRBD2 matching 14 bases. The clonotype originates from a male donor with ankylosing spondylitis. Specimen: blood, either unsorted or a sorted T cell fraction (not recorded which). The CDR3 DNA reads as TGCGCCAGCAGCCCGGGACTAGCGGGAGTAAGGGGCACCGGGGAGCTGTTTTTT. It codes for CASSPGLAGVRGTGELFF.